This T cell receptor beta chain was profiled in a study of cytomegalovirus exposure and HLA in healthy donors. Study-wide findings and caveats: Cytomegalovirus status, reportedly, was diagnosed with high specificity and sensitivity by the classifier. Generally TCR sequences proved uncommon, though certain public TCRs appeared in numerous donors. First-cohort TCR clusters were later found to tend to co-occur in the 130 or so validation repertoires.

Sequencing was performed with immunoSEQ multiplex PCR; in TCRdb, only in-frame clones are kept and a portion is missing. The data hold about 120,000 clones, with approximately 90% observed a single time. CDR3 length equals 12 residues. Germline loops: CDR1 GTSNPN, CDR2 SVGIG (reference sequence). Trimming took off 3 bases at V and 8 bases at J, with 13 bases between the two ends. In the case of this clone: Its antigen is still unknown.

The V call is TRBV30, the J call TRBJ1-2; D possibly corresponds to TRBD1 (6 bases). Sequenced sample: PBMCs. The receptor comes from a man between 18 and 35 years old in good health and CMV-seronegative. The CDR3 sequence: CAWSTGRAGYTF. As DNA, the CDR3 is TGTGCCTGGAGCACAGGGAGAGCCGGCTACACCTTC.